This T cell receptor (beta chain) was observed in a study of Ad26.COV2.S vaccination and SARS-CoV-2 variants. This table comes from immunoSEQ multiplex PCR, and its TCRdb copy is limited to in-frame clones, with some not included. The sample comprises some 640,000 clones, 89% of which are singletons, and over 1.3% rests with the top ten. The CDR3 totals 16 residues. Germline assignment: CDR1 LNHNV and CDR2 YYDKDF (reference sequence). Trimming stripped 2 bases from V and 0 bases from J, with 11 bases between. A note on this clone: Antigen specificity is unknown.

Treatment defined: roughly 20 received Ad26.COV2.S at low or high dose, single or two shots; about 5 received placebo; per-sample allocation not given. Sampling took place 63 days after the first vaccine or placebo injection. Study findings and constraints: CD8+ and CD4+ T cells specific for spike reportedly responded with substantial breadth after vaccination.

The chain is built from TRBV15 and TRBJ1-5, with a weak D call TRBD1 (5 bases). The clonotype originates from a person aged 18-60 years who received the Ad26.COV2.S COVID-19 vaccine or a placebo. Sequenced here: peripheral blood, sampled in a trial of Ad26.COV2.S vaccine versus placebo. CDR3 sequence reads: CATSRTGIYSNQPQHF. For the CDR3, the DNA is TGTGCCACCAGCAGAACAGGAATTTATAGCAATCAGCCCCAGCATTTT.